Below are 10 T cell receptor beta chains sequenced from a single sample in a study of T cell responses to AZD1222 COVID-19 vaccine (TCRdb year 2021). The library was generated by the immunoSEQ multiplex PCR assay. TCRdb obtained this table from immuneACCESS and retained in-frame rearrangements with V and J assigned. These tables miss some clones; where compared with another copy, unresolved V genes account for less than half of the shortfall, and the remainder is unexplained. Counted in this sample were 85,000 to 130,000 clones; 85% to 90% of them appeared once. Around 17% of the sample is held by the ten biggest clonotypes. Sample time point, as interpreted from the label and publication: baseline before first vaccination. This specimen was peripheral blood, taken on day 0 of AZD1222 vaccination. Receptor source: an adult in good health.

This clone appeared a single time. V is TRBV5-1 and J is TRBJ1-2, with D hard to call. V was clipped by 0 bases and J by 7 bases, with 7 bases between them. Germline loops: CDR1 SGHRS, CDR2 YFSETQ. The CDR3 is 12 amino acids. The CDR3 DNA is TGCGCCAGCAGCTTGGATCTTGGTGGCTACACCTTC. Translation: CASSLDLGGYTF.

The J gene is TRBJ1-1, the V gene TRBV6-5; weak D call: TRBD1 (5 bases). Trimming stripped 6 bases from V and 4 bases from J, with 12 bases between. Germline CDR1 is MNHEY and CDR2 is SVGAGI. The CDR3 is made up of 13 amino acids. CDR3 sequence reads: CASRQTAATEAFF. The CDR3 region has the DNA TGTGCCAGCAGGCAGACAGCGGCCACTGAAGCTTTCTTT.

The chain links TRBV28 to TRBJ2-5; D may match TRBD1 or TRBD2 (5 bases each). The CDR3 is made up of 13 amino acids. V lost 4 bases to trimming and J lost 4 bases, with 10 bases between them. Looked up from germline, CDR1 is MDHEN and CDR2 is SYDVKM. The CDR3 region has the DNA TGTGCCAGCAGTTCCCCAGGGAGAGAGACCCAGTACTTC. Translated: CASSSPGRETQYF.

This clone was seen just once. V usage is TRBV9 and J usage is TRBJ2-3; D gene uncertain. CDR3 size: 13 residues. V lost 0 bases and J lost 2, with 4 bases in between. Germline V gene data show CDR1 as SGDLS and CDR2 as YYNGEE. The CDR3 DNA reads as TGTGCCAGCAGCGTAGTTTTCACAGATACGCAGTATTTT. It encodes CASSVVFTDTQYF.

The chain combines TRBV5-1 with TRBJ2-3; TRBD1 might be the D (5 bases). The CDR3 runs 14 residues. Germline V lookup: CDR1 SGHRS, CDR2 YFSETQ. V dropped 0 bases and J dropped 9 bases, with 14 bases sitting between them. CDR3 amino acids: CASSLGRGSGTQYF. DNA of the CDR3: TGCGCCAGCAGCTTGGGTAGGGGCTCTGGGACGCAGTATTTT.

V is TRBV6-2 or TRBV6-3 and J is TRBJ2-1; TRBD1 agrees at 7 bases. CDR3 size: 16 residues. The V gene end was trimmed by 1 base and the J gene end by 8 bases; junction bases not matched to a gene: 11. The germline V gene has CDR1 MNHEY and CDR2 SVGEGT. CDR3 sequence: CASSYYTGVSGDEQFF. The CDR3 DNA reads TGTGCCAGCAGTTACTACACAGGGGTCTCAGGTGATGAGCAGTTCTTC.

The chain is built from TRBV12-5 and TRBJ1-5, with D possibly matching TRBD1 (5 bases). V lost 7 bases and J 0 bases, leaving 16 bases between the germline ends. The CDR3 is made up of 16 amino acids. Germline V gene data show CDR1 as LGHNT and CDR2 as FRNRAP. Here the CDR3 reads CASAEAGGYSNQPQHF. The CDR3 bases are TGTGCTAGTGCCGAGGCCGGGGGGTATAGCAATCAGCCCCAGCATTTT.

This clone appeared a single time. The chain links TRBV7-9 to TRBJ1-4, with 10 positions matching TRBD1. Looked up from germline, CDR1 is SEHNR and CDR2 is FQNEAQ (reference sequence). This CDR3 contains 19 residues. V lost 5 bases to trimming and J lost 3 bases; unmatched junction nucleotides: 15. This CDR3 is CASSLRDRGNWASNEKLFF. The CDR3, as DNA: TGTGCCAGCAGCCTTCGGGACAGGGGAAACTGGGCGTCTAATGAAAAACTGTTTTTT.

The chain employs TRBV5-6 and TRBJ1-2, with a tentative D call TRBD1 (6 bases). The CDR3 sequence is 14 residues long. Looked up from germline, CDR1 is SGHDT and CDR2 is YYEEEE. The V gene lost 3 bases and the J gene lost 5 bases, with 14 bases spanning the gap. The CDR3 here is CASSSPGARYGYTF. CDR3 sequence (DNA): TGTGCCAGCAGCTCCCCAGGGGCGCGGTATGGCTACACCTTC.

This chain links TRBV5-1 with TRBJ2-6; D remains ambiguous. The germline V gene encodes CDR1 SGHRS and CDR2 YFSETQ. V was cut by 0 bases and J by 1 base, with 5 bases left in between. The CDR3 has 15 residues. This CDR3 reads CASSLEESGANVLTF. CDR3 in DNA: TGCGCCAGCAGCTTGGAAGAGTCTGGGGCCAACGTCCTGACTTTC.